This TCR beta chain is drawn from a study of T cell responses to AZD1222 COVID-19 vaccine (dated by TCRdb to about 2021). For the wider study: A total of 233 trial participants underwent TCR sequencing, of whom about 210 received two doses of AZD1222 and approximately 25 received two doses of the MenACWY control vaccine. Trial participants were enrolled by age into subgroups of 18-55, 56-69 and 70-plus years, and about 150, 27 and 61 TCR-sequenced participants, respectively, were included in these subgroups.

For this clone: Its antigen remains undetermined. Base-call qualities are not available, and no considerably larger clone is one nucleotide away.

The CDR3 regions of human TCRbeta chains were analyzed by immunosequencing. Under the source paper's analysis protocol: TCRs in the repertoires were matched against a reference library of SARS-CoV-2-specific TCRs that had been generated with the MIRA antigen-specificity platform. Breadth was defined as the fraction of unique TCRs that were SARS-CoV-2-associated, and depth was defined as the fraction of total T cells that were SARS-CoV-2-associated. Each spike-specific TCR was assigned to its reactive spike region and to a CD4 or CD8 class using the MIRA data. Log10-transformed breadth and depth values were compared by one-way ANOVA with Sidak's multiple comparisons tests. Here the immuneACCESS table is served through TCRdb, limited to in-frame sequences with V and J called. Missing clones are a known gap in these copies; in checked studies unresolved V genes cover under half, and the rest lacks a known reason. V and J calls and clone size follow that table, whereas D and trimming were derived from the DNA. The sample table contains 150,000 or so clones; only one count was recorded for 90% to 95% of them. The ten largest clonotypes hold more than 1% of the sample.

What this sample's time point label stands for: about 28 days (+/-7) after the second vaccine dose. AZD1222 recipients with second doses at about 4 weeks or about 12 weeks were pooled, because spike-specific TCR depth and breadth did not differ between schedules. Vaccinee samples were obtained from the UK trials COV001 and COV002, which included a single-blind randomized controlled phase 2/3 trial of AZD1222 (ChAdOx1 nCoV-19) in healthy adults. For TCRbeta chain sequencing, PBMC samples from trial participants were taken at day 0 and at day 28 after the second dose. The CDR1 and CDR2 encoded by the germline V gene (reference sequence) are LNHNV and YYDKDF. Including the terminal cysteine and phenylalanine, the CDR3 comprises 15 residues. Here the CDR3 DNA is all that survives: 45 bases in frame from base 1. V sheds 0 bases and J sheds 0 bases, leaving 6 bases between their ends. The study at large found these results: Because no samples from the day 14 peak response were available, repertoires could be characterized only after the peak T cell response. Vaccine-associated CD4 TCRs spanned the whole spike protein, with dominant responses in regions 160-218 and 743-854. Nearly half of unique spike-specific TCRs reportedly recognized epitopes outside regions mutated in the B.1.351 and B.1.1.7 variants. Only a handful of AZD1222 recipients were SARS-CoV-2 seropositive at baseline, limiting conclusions about previously exposed vaccinees. Participants were mostly white British, with more females than males. The authors suggested clonal diversity may have been underestimated. The 56-69-year group was small, and its depth increase did not reach significance, likely because of low power. Spike-specific TCR breadth and depth rose significantly after two AZD1222 doses compared with day 0 and with MenACWY recipients.

The material was peripheral blood, obtained 28 days after the second AZD1222 dose. The rearranged chain carries TRBV15 and TRBJ1-5; a tentative D match to TRBD1 spans 5 bases. The origin of this receptor is an adult who received the AZD1222 COVID-19 vaccine. The DNA sequence reads TGTGCCACCAGCAGAGAGGGGGTTAGCAATCAGCCCCAGCATTTT. This sequence encodes CATSREGVSNQPQHF.